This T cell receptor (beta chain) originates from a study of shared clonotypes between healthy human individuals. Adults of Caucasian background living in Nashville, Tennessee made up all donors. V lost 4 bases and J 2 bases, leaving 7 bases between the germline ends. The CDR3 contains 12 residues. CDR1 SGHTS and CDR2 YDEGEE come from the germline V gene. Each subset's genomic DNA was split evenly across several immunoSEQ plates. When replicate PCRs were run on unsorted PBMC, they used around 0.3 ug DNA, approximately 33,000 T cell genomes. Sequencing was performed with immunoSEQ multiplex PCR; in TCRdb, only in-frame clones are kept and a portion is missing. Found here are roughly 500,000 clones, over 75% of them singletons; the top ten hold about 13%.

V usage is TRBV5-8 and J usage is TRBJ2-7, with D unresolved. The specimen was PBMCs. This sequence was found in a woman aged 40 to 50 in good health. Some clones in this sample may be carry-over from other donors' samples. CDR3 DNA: TGTGCCAGCAGCCCAAGTCCCTACGAGCAGTACTTC. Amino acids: CASSPSPYEQYF.